This TCR beta chain was recorded in a study of T cell responses to AZD1222 COVID-19 vaccine. Study-wide findings and caveats: Unmutated variant regions are reportedly the target of nearly half of TCRs that are spike-specific. Clonal diversity was possibly underestimated, and the donors were mostly white British, with more females.

CDR1 and CDR2 from the germline V gene are SNHLY and FYNNEI. The CDR3 covers 15 residues. V shed 7 bases and J shed 1 base, with 16 bases lying between them. Method: immunoSEQ multiplex PCR; TCRdb's copy keeps in-frame clones and lacks some. In the table there are 110,000 to 150,000 clones, 70% to 90% of which are singletons. Concerning this clone: Its antigen remains unknown.

This specimen was peripheral blood, taken on day 0 of AZD1222 vaccination. The V and J genes are TRBV2 and TRBJ1-1, with unresolved D. The receptor comes from an adult in good health. As DNA, the CDR3 is TGTGCCAGCACCGTGCTAGGGTCCGGGAACACTGAAGCTTTCTTT. This codes for CASTVLGSGNTEAFF.